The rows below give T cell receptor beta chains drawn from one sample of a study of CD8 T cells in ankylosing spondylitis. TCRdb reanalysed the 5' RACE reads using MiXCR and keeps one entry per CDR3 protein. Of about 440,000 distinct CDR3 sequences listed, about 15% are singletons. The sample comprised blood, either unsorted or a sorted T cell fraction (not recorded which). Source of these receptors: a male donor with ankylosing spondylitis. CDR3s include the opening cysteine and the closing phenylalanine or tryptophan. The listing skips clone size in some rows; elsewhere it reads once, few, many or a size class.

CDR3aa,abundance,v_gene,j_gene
CASSETGIGEQYF,NA,TRBV18,TRBJ2-7
CASSPLEQVLREQFF,few,TRBV27,TRBJ2-1
CASRPGLAGEATDTQYF,NA,TRBV5-1,TRBJ2-3
CSARDLRAGGPYNEQFF,few,TRBV20-1,TRBJ2-1
CASSHSGPNTEAFF,few,TRBV3-1,TRBJ1-1
CATSDPRGGPPYEQYF,few,TRBV24-1,TRBJ2-7
CASSPELGVRVSEQYF,NA,TRBV18,TRBJ2-7
CASSFGLLGSPLHF,NA,TRBV12-3/TRBV12-4,TRBJ1-6
CASSMGTDNYGYTF,NA,TRBV7-9,TRBJ1-2
CASSLPGLAGASTQYF,NA,TRBV5-4,TRBJ2-3
CASSRDSNRNNEQFF,NA,TRBV7-3,TRBJ2-1
CASSRDFTYNEQFF,NA,TRBV12-3/TRBV12-4,TRBJ2-1
CASSFTSGPPYEQYF,NA,TRBV7-3,TRBJ2-7
CASSADGLGSNTGELFF,NA,TRBV13,TRBJ2-2
CASSEQRSNYGYTF,few,TRBV10-2,TRBJ1-2
CSVVTGFGETQYF,many,TRBV29-1,TRBJ2-5
CASSETRETQYF,few,TRBV2,TRBJ2-5
CASSRARGTEAFF,many,TRBV12-3/TRBV12-4,TRBJ1-1
CSVVDGGIGRINEQFF,NA,TRBV29-1,TRBJ2-1
CASSPQPIPGNTIYF,NA,TRBV7-2,TRBJ1-3
CASSFVGNTQYF,few,TRBV27,TRBJ2-3
CASSLALRAKETQYF,NA,TRBV7-9,TRBJ2-5
CAISGVGGGSEAFF,NA,TRBV10-3,TRBJ1-1
CASSSAGGLYEQYF,NA,TRBV5-1,TRBJ2-7
CSVHSRSTDTQYF,NA,TRBV29-1,TRBJ2-3
CSARERTSTDTQYF,many,TRBV20-1,TRBJ2-3
CASRRDRGRNQPQHF,NA,TRBV6-1,TRBJ1-5
CASSVKDTVYEQYF,many,TRBV9,TRBJ2-7
CASTRDGGNTEAFF,few,TRBV6-1,TRBJ1-1
CASSHPDLSYEQYF,few,TRBV28,TRBJ2-7
CSARIAGRGNEQFF,NA,TRBV20-1,TRBJ2-1
CASSDGNQPQHF,many,TRBV25-1,TRBJ1-5
CASSPGQGNTIQYF,few,TRBV12-3/TRBV12-4,TRBJ2-4
CASAGQGAGGYTF,many,TRBV12-3/TRBV12-4,TRBJ1-2
CASSFGFPQGAYEQYF,few,TRBV5-6,TRBJ2-7
CASRPGTGSTYNEQFF,few,TRBV13,TRBJ2-1
CAISSDRPSSGANVLTF,few,TRBV10-3,TRBJ2-6
CASRPTSGSSYNEQFF,NA,TRBV7-8,TRBJ2-1
CATSEQVPHSNQPQHF,few,TRBV15,TRBJ1-5
CASSDRDVPYNEQFF,NA,TRBV18,TRBJ2-1
CSARVQEGGTDTQYF,NA,TRBV20-1,TRBJ2-3
CASRQDRLPCF,NA,TRBV2,TRBJ1-4
CASSPRLAGGKNEQFF,few,TRBV11-1,TRBJ2-1
CASSIYQSSSYEQYF,NA,TRBV19,TRBJ2-7
CASSQSILGGYNEQFF,NA,TRBV4-3,TRBJ2-1
CATSRGSDRVGWNEQFF,NA,TRBV15,TRBJ2-1
CSATSRGRSSYNEQFF,many,TRBV20-1,TRBJ2-1
CASSYTDTNTGELFF,NA,TRBV6-5,TRBJ2-2
CASSQEGRITNYGYTF,NA,TRBV3-1,TRBJ1-2
CSVTNTGELVF,NA,TRBV29-1,TRBJ2-2
CASSFIGGGDNQPQHF,NA,TRBV28,TRBJ1-5
CASSQVSLFRGTNTEAFF,NA,TRBV3-1,TRBJ1-1
CSAEGRTEAFF,NA,TRBV29-1,TRBJ1-1
CSVEGGQGAYEQYF,NA,TRBV29-1,TRBJ2-7
CASSLTRQFAFF,NA,TRBV11-3,TRBJ1-1